The 3 T cell receptor beta chains given below trace back to one sample, sequenced in a study of blood T cell repertoires in COVID-19. The protocol was immunoSEQ multiplex PCR, while the TCRdb copy is restricted to in-frame clones and leaves out a portion. The sample records 430,000 or so clones, 70% to 90% being singletons. The specimen sequenced was PBMCs or T cells enriched from blood (not recorded which). The receptors were gathered from a woman in her forties who had recovered from COVID-19.

The J gene is TRBJ2-3, the V gene TRBV11-2, with D tentatively TRBD1 (5 bases). Germline-derived CDR1 and CDR2 are SGHAT and FQNNGV. With 4 bases removed from V and 5 bases from J, the gap between germline ends came to 10 bases. CDR3 length equals 13 residues. The CDR3 DNA is TGTGCCAGCAGCTCAGGGCCCAAAGATACGCAGTATTTT. Translated, it gives CASSSGPKDTQYF.

This clone appeared once. CDR3 amino acids: CASSLATGTVEKLFF. The CDR3 coding sequence is TGTGCCAGCAGCTTAGCTACCGGGACTGTAGAAAAACTGTTTTTT. This chain uses TRBV7-6 with TRBJ1-4; a weak D match, TRBD1 (5 bases). CDR1 and CDR2 from the germline V gene are SGHVS and FNYEAQ. V was pared by 0 bases and J by 8 bases, with 13 bases between. This CDR3 is 15 amino acids long.

The chain links TRBV24-1 to TRBJ1-2, with unresolved D. CDR3 length equals 14 residues. CDR1 is KGHDR, CDR2 SFDVKD, per germline. The ends were cut back, 2 bases at V and 4 bases at J, with 10 bases in the middle. CDR3 residues: CATSDSEKRYGYTF. CDR3 nucleotide sequence: TGTGCCACCAGTGATTCGGAAAAGCGCTATGGCTACACCTTC.